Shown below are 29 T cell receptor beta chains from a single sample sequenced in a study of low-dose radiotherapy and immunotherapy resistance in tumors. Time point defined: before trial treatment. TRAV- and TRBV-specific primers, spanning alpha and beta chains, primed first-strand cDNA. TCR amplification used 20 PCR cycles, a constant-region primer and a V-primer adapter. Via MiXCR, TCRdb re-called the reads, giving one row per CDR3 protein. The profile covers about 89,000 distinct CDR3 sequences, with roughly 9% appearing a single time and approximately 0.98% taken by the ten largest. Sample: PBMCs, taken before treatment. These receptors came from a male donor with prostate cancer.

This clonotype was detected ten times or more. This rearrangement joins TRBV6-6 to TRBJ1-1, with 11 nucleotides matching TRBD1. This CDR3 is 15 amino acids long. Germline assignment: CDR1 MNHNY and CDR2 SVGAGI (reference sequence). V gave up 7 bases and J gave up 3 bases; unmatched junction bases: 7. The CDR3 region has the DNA TGTGCCAGCACAGGACAGGGGGCTTTCGACACTGAAGCTTTCTTT. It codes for CASTGQGAFDTEAFF.

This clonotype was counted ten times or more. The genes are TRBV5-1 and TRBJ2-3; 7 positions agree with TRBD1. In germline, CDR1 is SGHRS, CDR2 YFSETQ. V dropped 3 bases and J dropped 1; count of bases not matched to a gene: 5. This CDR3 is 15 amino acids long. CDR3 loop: CASSWAGTGTDTQYF. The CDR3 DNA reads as TGCGCCAGCAGCTGGGCCGGGACAGGCACAGATACGCAGTATTTT.

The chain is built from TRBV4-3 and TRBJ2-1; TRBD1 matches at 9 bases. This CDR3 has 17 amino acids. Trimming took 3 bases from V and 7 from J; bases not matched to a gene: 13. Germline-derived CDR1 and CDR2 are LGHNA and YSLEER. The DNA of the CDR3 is TGCGCCAGCAGCCAGAGATCCGGGACAGGGCGATCGAATGAGCAGTTCTTC. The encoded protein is CASSQRSGTGRSNEQFF.

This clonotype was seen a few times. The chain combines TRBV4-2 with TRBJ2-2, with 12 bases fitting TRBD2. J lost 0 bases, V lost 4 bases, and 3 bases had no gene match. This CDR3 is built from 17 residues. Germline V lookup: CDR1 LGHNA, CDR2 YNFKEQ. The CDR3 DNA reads TGTGCCAGCAGCCTAGGGACTAGCGGGTCGAACACCGGGGAGCTGTTTTTT. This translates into CASSLGTSGSNTGELFF.

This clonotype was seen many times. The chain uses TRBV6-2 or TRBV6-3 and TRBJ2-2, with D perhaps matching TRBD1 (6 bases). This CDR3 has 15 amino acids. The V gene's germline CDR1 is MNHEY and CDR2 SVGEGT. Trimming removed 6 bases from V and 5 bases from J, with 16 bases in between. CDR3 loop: CASSRRGGRTGELFF. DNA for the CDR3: TGTGCCAGCAGCCGCCGTGGGGGCAGGACCGGGGAGCTGTTTTTT.

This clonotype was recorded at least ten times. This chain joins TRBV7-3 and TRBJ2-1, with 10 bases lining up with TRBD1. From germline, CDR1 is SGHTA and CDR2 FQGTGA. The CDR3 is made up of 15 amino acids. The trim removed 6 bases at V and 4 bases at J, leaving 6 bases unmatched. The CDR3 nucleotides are TGTGCCAGCAGTTTTGGACAGGGGGGATACAATGAGCAGTTCTTC. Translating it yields CASSFGQGGYNEQFF.

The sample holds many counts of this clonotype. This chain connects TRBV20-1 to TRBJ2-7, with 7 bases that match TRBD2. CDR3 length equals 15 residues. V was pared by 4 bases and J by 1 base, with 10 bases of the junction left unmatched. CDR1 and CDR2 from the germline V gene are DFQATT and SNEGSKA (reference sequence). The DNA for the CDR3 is TGCAGTGCTATTTCGTTCGGCGGGAGTTCCTACGAGCAGTACTTC. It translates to CSAISFGGSSYEQYF.

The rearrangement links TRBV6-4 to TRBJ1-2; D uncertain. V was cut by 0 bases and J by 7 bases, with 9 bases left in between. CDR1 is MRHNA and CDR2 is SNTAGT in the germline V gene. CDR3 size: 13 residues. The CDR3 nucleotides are TGTGCCAGCAGTGACTCGGGGATGCGTGGCTACACCTTC. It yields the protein CASSDSGMRGYTF.

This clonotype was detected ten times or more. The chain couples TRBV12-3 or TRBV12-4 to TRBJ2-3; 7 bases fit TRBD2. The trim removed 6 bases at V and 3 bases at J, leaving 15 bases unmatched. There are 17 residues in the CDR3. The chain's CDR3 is CASRSSPAGVSTDTQYF. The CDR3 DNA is TGTGCCAGCAGATCGTCCCCCGCGGGAGTCTCGACAGATACGCAGTATTTT.

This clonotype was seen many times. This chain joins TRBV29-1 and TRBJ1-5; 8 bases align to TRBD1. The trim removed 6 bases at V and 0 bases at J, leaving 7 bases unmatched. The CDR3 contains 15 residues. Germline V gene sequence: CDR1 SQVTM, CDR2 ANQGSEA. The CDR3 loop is CSVLTGGSSNQPQHF. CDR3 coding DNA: TGCAGCGTCCTAACAGGGGGGTCTAGCAATCAGCCCCAGCATTTT.

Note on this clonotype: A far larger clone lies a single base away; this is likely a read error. CDR3 coding DNA: TGTGGCAGCAGCTGGAGTGAGGAGGGCTACACCTTC. It is translated as CGSSWSEEGYTF. The rearrangement links TRBV5-8 to TRBJ1-2; no definite D call. The germline V gene encodes CDR1 SGHTS and CDR2 YDEGEE. The CDR3 totals 12 residues.

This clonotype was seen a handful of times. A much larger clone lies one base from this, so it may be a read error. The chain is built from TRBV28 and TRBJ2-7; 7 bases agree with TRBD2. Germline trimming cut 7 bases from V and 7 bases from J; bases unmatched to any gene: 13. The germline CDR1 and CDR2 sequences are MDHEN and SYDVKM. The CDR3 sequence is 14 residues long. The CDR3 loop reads CASTQPFWGGEQYF. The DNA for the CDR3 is TGTGCCAGCACTCAACCTTTTTGGGGAGGGGAGCAGTACTTC.

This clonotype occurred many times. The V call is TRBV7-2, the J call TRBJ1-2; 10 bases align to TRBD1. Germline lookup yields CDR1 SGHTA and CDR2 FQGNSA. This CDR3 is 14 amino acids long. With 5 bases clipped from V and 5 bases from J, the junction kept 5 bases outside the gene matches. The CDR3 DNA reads TGTGCCAGCAGCACGGGACAGGGGAGGTATGGCTACACCTTC. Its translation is CASSTGQGRYGYTF. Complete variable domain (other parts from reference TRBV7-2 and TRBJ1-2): GAGVSQSPSNKVTEKGKDVELRCDPISGHTALYWYRQSLGQGLEFLIYFQGNSAPDKSGLPSDRFSAERTGGSVSTLTIQRTQQEDSAVYLCASSTGQGRYGYTFGSGTRLTVV.

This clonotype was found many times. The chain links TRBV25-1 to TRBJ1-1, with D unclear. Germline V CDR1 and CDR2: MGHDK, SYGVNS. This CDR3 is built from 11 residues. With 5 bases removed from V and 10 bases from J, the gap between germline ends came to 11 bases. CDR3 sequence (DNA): TGTGCCAGCAGTAGTGCCGCGGGAGCTTTCTTT. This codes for CASSSAAGAFF.

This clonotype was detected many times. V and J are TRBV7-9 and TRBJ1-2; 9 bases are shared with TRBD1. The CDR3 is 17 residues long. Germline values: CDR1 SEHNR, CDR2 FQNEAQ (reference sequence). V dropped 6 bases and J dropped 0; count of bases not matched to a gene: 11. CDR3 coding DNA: TGTGCCAGCAGTCCCCTCCCCGGGACAGGGACTAACTATGGCTACACCTTC. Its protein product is CASSPLPGTGTNYGYTF.

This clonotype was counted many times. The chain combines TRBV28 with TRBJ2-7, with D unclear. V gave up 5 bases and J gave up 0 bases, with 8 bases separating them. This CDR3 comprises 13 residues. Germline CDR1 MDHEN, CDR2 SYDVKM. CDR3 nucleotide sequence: TGTGCCAGCAGTCTTGGAAACTCCTACGAGCAGTACTTC. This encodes CASSLGNSYEQYF.

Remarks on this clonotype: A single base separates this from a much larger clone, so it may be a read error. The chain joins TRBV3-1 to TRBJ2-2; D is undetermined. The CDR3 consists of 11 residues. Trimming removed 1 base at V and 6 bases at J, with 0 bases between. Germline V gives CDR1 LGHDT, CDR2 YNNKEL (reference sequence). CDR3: CASSQAGELFF. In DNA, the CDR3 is TGTGCCAGCAGCCAAGCCGGGGAGCTGTTTTTT.

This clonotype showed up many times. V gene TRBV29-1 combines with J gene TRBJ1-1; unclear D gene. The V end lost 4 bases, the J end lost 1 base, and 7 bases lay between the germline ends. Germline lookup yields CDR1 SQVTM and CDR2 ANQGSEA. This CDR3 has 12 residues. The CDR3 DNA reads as TGCAGCGTTGGTGCATCGAACACTGAAGCTTTCTTT. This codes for CSVGASNTEAFF.

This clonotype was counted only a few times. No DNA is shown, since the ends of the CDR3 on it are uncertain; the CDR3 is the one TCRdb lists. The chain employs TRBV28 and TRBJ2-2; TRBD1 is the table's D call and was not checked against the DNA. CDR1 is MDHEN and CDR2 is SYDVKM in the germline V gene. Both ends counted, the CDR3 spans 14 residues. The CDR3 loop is CASQGGNTGELFFF.

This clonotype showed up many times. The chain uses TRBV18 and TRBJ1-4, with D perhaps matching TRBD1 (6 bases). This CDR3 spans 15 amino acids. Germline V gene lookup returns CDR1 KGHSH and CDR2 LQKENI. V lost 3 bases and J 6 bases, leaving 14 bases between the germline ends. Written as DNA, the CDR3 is TGTGCCAGCTCACCCCGGGACAATCAGGATGAAAAACTGTTTTTT. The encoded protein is CASSPRDNQDEKLFF.

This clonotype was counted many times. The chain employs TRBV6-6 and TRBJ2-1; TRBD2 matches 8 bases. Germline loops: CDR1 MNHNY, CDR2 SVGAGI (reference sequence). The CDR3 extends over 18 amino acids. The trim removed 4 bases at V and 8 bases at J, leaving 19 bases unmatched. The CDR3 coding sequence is TGTGCCAGCAGTTCAGCATCTCGGACTAGCTCCCTGCGCTATGAGCAGTTCTTC. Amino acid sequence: CASSSASRTSSLRYEQFF.

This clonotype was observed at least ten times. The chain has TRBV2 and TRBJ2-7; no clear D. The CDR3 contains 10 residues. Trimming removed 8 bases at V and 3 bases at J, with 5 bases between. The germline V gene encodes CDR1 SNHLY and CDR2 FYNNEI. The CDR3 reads CASGDYEQYF. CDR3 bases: TGTGCCAGCGGAGACTACGAGCAGTACTTC.

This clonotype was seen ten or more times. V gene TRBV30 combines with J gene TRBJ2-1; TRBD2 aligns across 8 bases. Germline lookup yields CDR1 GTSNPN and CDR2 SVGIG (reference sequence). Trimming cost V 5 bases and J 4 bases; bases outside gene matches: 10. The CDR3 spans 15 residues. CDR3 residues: CAWEGQRELYNEQFF. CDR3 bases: TGTGCCTGGGAAGGTCAGCGGGAGCTGTACAATGAGCAGTTCTTC.

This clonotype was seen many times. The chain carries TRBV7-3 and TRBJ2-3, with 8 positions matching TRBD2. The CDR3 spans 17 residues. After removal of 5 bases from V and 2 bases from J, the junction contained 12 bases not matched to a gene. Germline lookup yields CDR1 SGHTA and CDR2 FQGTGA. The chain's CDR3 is CASSQGPSGSPTDTQYF. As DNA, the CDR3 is TGTGCCAGCAGCCAAGGCCCCAGCGGGAGTCCCACAGATACGCAGTATTTT.

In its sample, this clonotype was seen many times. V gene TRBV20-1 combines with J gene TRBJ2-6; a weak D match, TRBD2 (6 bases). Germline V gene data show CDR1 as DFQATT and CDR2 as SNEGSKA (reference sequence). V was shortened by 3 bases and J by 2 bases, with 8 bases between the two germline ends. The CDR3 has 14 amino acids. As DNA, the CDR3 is TGCAGTGCTAGTGGCGGGACTGGGGCCAACGTCCTGACTTTC. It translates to CSASGGTGANVLTF.

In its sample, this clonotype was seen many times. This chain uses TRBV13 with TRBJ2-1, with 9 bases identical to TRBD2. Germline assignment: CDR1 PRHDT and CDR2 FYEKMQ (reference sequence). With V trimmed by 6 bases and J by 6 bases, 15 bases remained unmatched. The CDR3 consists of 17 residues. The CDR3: CASSRLAAQRWTNEQFF. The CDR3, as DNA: TGTGCCAGCAGTCGACTAGCGGCACAGCGCTGGACCAATGAGCAGTTCTTC.

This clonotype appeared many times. The CDR3 bases are TGTGCCAGCAGCTTAAATCGCGGGAACTACAATGAGCAGTTCTTC. As protein: CASSLNRGNYNEQFF. This chain uses TRBV7-3 with TRBJ2-1; tentative D call: TRBD2 (6 bases). In germline, CDR1 is SGHTA, CDR2 FQGTGA. The V end lost 1 base, the J end lost 3 bases, and 10 bases lay between the germline ends. CDR3 size: 15 residues.

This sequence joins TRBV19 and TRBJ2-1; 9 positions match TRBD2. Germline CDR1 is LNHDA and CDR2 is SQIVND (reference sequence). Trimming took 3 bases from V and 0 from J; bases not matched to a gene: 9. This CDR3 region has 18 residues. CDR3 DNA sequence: TGTGCCAGTAGTATCTCAGCGGGAGGTTGGAGCTCCTACAATGAGCAGTTCTTC. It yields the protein CASSISAGGWSSYNEQFF.

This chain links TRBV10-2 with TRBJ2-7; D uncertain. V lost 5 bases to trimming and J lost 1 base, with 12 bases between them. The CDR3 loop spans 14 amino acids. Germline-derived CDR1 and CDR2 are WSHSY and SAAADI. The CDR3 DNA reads TGCGCCAGCAGTCCCAAGGGTGGTTCCTACGAGCAGTACTTC. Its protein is CASSPKGGSYEQYF.